This entry concerns a single T cell receptor beta chain. As yet, its antigen is unknown. The PCR used 60 Vbeta and 13 Jbeta primers. Assay used: immunoSEQ multiplex PCR; TCRdb lists only in-frame clones, some missing. Of 150,000 or so clones in the sample, around 78% were seen once. This entry belongs to a study of cytomegalovirus exposure and HLA in healthy donors. Study findings and constraints: Associated with cytomegalovirus, according to the listing, were around 160 TCR beta chains. The number of N-insertions in an Asian-associated ancestry cluster was reportedly below the roughly 700-donor mean in a later analysis. A few CMV-associated chains were confirmed in vitro to be specific for CMV antigens.

Trimming at V came to 5 bases and at J to 0 bases, leaving 7 bases not matched to a gene. Per germline, CDR1 MDHEN and CDR2 SYDVKM. CDR3 length equals 16 residues. The chain carries TRBV28 and TRBJ1-2; 9 nucleotides agree with TRBD1. The TCR was taken from a female donor in good health and CMV-seronegative. The material sequenced was PBMCs. DNA of the CDR3: TGTGCCAGCAGTGGACAGGGGCGACTCACTAACTATGGCTACACCTTC. This sequence encodes CASSGQGRLTNYGYTF.